The 32 T cell receptor beta chains reported below all come from one sample, sequenced in a study of blood T cell repertoires in COVID-19. The protocol was immunoSEQ multiplex PCR, while the TCRdb copy is restricted to in-frame clones and leaves out a portion. This sample carries fewer than 300,000 clones, 88% of them seen once, and the ten largest clones take about 9.8%. Sample: peripheral blood. These receptors originate from a young man with active or convalescent COVID-19.

This rearrangement joins TRBV7-9 to TRBJ1-1; tentatively, D is TRBD1 (6 bases). Trimming removed 0 bases from V and 1 base from J, with 6 bases in between. From germline, CDR1 is SEHNR and CDR2 FQNEAQ (reference sequence). This CDR3 has 14 residues. The DNA of the CDR3 is TGTGCCAGCAGCTTAGCCAGGGGGAACACTGAAGCTTTCTTT. Translation: CASSLARGNTEAFF.

V and J are TRBV28 and TRBJ2-7; 9 bases align to TRBD1. Losses at the gene ends were 3 bases for V and 7 bases for J; bases not matched to a gene: 7. CDR3 size: 14 residues. The germline gives CDR1 MDHEN, CDR2 SYDVKM. The CDR3 region has the DNA TGTGCCAGCAGTTTGAGGACAGGGGTAGTGGAGCAGTACTTC. Its protein is CASSLRTGVVEQYF.

This clone was seen only once. In DNA form, the CDR3 reads TGTGCCAGCAGCGTAGTTTCTCTCGAGTCTGGGGCCAACGTCCTGACTTTC. This sequence encodes CASSVVSLESGANVLTF. This chain joins TRBV9 and TRBJ2-6; D remains unclear. Trimming cost V 0 bases and J 1 base, with 11 bases left between them. Germline CDR1 is SGDLS and CDR2 is YYNGEE. This CDR3 is built from 17 residues. The whole variable domain, remainder taken from reference TRBV9 and TRBJ2-6, is DSGVTQTPKHLITATGQRVTLRCSPRSGDLSVYWYQQSLDQGLQFLIQYYNGEERAKGNILERFSAQQFPDLHSELNLSSLELGDSALYFCASSVVSLESGANVLTFGAGSRLTVL.

The chain has TRBV19 and TRBJ1-3; D gene unclear. Trimming stripped 5 bases from V and 0 bases from J, with 11 bases between. This CDR3 region has 15 residues. Germline assignment: CDR1 LNHDA and CDR2 SQIVND (reference sequence). CDR3: CASSDNTFSGNTIYF. The CDR3 DNA follows: TGTGCCAGTAGTGACAACACCTTCTCTGGAAACACCATATATTTT.

The J gene is TRBJ2-3, the V gene TRBV10-3, with TRBD1 as a possible D gene (6 bases). The CDR3 is 14 amino acids. V was clipped by 2 bases and J by 3 bases, with 9 bases between them. Germline assignment: CDR1 ENHRY and CDR2 SYGVKD. The CDR3 DNA reads as TGTGCCATCAGTGAGCCCGGGACAACAGATACGCAGTATTTT. It translates to CAISEPGTTDTQYF.

The chain employs TRBV5-1 and TRBJ2-3; D not resolved. The length of the CDR3 is 16 residues. Germline CDR1 reads SGHRS; CDR2 reads YFSETQ. Trimming took off 2 bases at V and 0 bases at J, with 13 bases between the two ends. The CDR3 protein is CASSFRQVPSTDTQYF. In DNA form, the CDR3 reads TGCGCCAGCAGCTTTAGGCAGGTCCCTAGCACAGATACGCAGTATTTT.

V gene TRBV7-9 combines with J gene TRBJ1-1; TRBD1 might be the D (5 bases). V was cut by 3 bases and J by 8 bases, with 13 bases left in between. Germline CDR1 reads SEHNR; CDR2 reads FQNEAQ (reference sequence). This CDR3 comprises 13 residues. For the CDR3, the DNA is TGTGCCAGCAGCTTGACGACAGTTCTGGAAGCTTTCTTT. Amino acids: CASSLTTVLEAFF.

The chain is built from TRBV10-1 and TRBJ2-1; TRBD2 agrees at 8 bases. Looked up from germline, CDR1 is WNHNN and CDR2 is SYGVQD (reference sequence). V trimming: 0 bases; J trimming: 12 bases; junction bases outside the gene matches: 10. This CDR3 has 15 amino acids. The CDR3 sequence is CASSESTSGVVGQFF. Here the CDR3 DNA reads TGCGCCAGCAGTGAGTCCACTAGCGGAGTGGTAGGGCAGTTCTTC.

The V call is TRBV11-2, the J call TRBJ1-4; D perhaps matches TRBD1 (6 bases). Germline V gene data show CDR1 as SGHAT and CDR2 as FQNNGV. With 2 bases removed from V and 7 bases from J, the gap between germline ends came to 11 bases. The CDR3 is 14 amino acids. The CDR3 nucleotides read TGTGCCAGCAGCTTACAGGGGTTAGTTGAAAAACTGTTTTTT. Translating gives CASSLQGLVEKLFF.

The chain links TRBV10-2 to TRBJ2-7; 7 positions match TRBD1. J gave up 4 bases and V 8 bases, and 8 bases lay outside the gene matches. Germline loops: CDR1 WSHSY, CDR2 SAAADI. The CDR3 has 13 amino acids. The CDR3 here is CASAPGQTYEQYF. The DNA of the CDR3 is TGCGCCAGCGCTCCGGGACAGACTTACGAGCAGTACTTC.

The J gene is TRBJ1-6, the V gene TRBV6-5; maybe TRBD1 (6 bases). From germline, CDR1 is MNHEY and CDR2 SVGAGI. This CDR3 contains 16 residues. V lost 0 bases and J 7 bases, leaving 13 bases between the germline ends. CDR3 sequence: CASSYSRRTVNSPLHF. The CDR3 DNA sequence: TGTGCCAGCAGTTACTCGAGAAGGACAGTGAATTCACCCCTCCACTTT.

This chain uses TRBV9 with TRBJ2-2; a weak D match, TRBD2 (6 bases). The CDR3 spans 14 residues. CDR1 and CDR2 (germline): SGDLS, YYNGEE. V was pared by 6 bases and J by 3 bases, with 12 bases between. The CDR3 reads CASTRWGDTGELFF. CDR3 coding DNA: TGTGCCAGCACCCGTTGGGGGGACACCGGGGAGCTGTTTTTT.

V and J are TRBV15 and TRBJ1-2, with unresolved D. CDR1 LNHNV and CDR2 YYDKDF come from the germline V gene (reference sequence). The length of the CDR3 is 13 residues. Trimming removed 3 bases at V and 1 base at J, with 6 bases between. The CDR3 spells CATSSRLNYGYTF. Here the CDR3 DNA reads TGTGCCACCAGCAGCAGGCTTAACTATGGCTACACCTTC.

The genes are TRBV6-1 and TRBJ1-1; D is unresolved. The CDR3 has 14 amino acids. Germline-derived CDR1 and CDR2 are MNHNS and SASEGT. V lost 2 bases and J 7 bases, leaving 14 bases between the germline ends. CDR3 sequence reads: CASSESGWADEAFF. The CDR3 coding sequence is TGTGCCAGCAGTGAAAGCGGTTGGGCAGATGAAGCTTTCTTT.

The chain recombines TRBV11-2 with TRBJ2-5, with 8 bases matching TRBD1. CDR1 and CDR2 from the germline V gene are SGHAT and FQNNGV. V trimming: 3 bases; J trimming: 5 bases; junction bases outside the gene matches: 8. The CDR3 spans 15 residues. CDR3 nucleotides: TGTGCCAGCAGCTTCGGACAGGGTGGTGGGGAGACCCAGTACTTC. It translates to CASSFGQGGGETQYF. The whole variable domain, remainder taken from reference TRBV11-2 and TRBJ2-5, is EAGVAQSPRYKIIEKRQSVAFWCNPISGHATLYWYQQILGQGPKLLIQFQNNGVVDDSQLPKDRFSAERLKGVDSTLKIQPAKLEDSAVYLCASSFGQGGGETQYFGPGTRLLVL.

J is TRBJ1-1 and V is TRBV10-1; D possibly corresponds to TRBD1 (6 bases). V was clipped by 4 bases and J by 8 bases, with 20 bases between them. Germline CDR1 WNHNN, CDR2 SYGVQD (reference sequence). There are 15 residues in the CDR3. The CDR3 loop is CASSAGGAWVSEAFF. The DNA of the CDR3 is TGCGCCAGCAGTGCTGGGGGCGCTTGGGTTTCCGAAGCTTTCTTT.

The chain employs TRBV15 and TRBJ2-5, with 14 bases lining up with TRBD2. CDR3 length: 16 residues. The J segment lost 3 bases and the V segment lost 2 bases, leaving 2 bases of the junction unmatched. Looked up from germline, CDR1 is LNHNV and CDR2 is YYDKDF (reference sequence). As DNA, the CDR3 is TGTGCCACCAGCAGAATGGGACTAGCGGGGGAAGAGACCCAGTACTTC. The encoded protein is CATSRMGLAGEETQYF.

The V and J genes are TRBV9 and TRBJ2-7; weak D call: TRBD1 (6 bases). The CDR3 is 13 residues long. Per the germline V gene, CDR1 is SGDLS and CDR2 is YYNGEE. Between the trimmed V and J ends, which lost 4 bases and 1 base, there was a span of 9 bases. The CDR3 is CASSSGQSYEQYF. The DNA of the CDR3 is TGTGCCAGCAGCTCCGGACAGTCCTACGAGCAGTACTTC. Variable domain in full (rest from reference TRBV9 and TRBJ2-7): DSGVTQTPKHLITATGQRVTLRCSPRSGDLSVYWYQQSLDQGLQFLIQYYNGEERAKGNILERFSAQQFPDLHSELNLSSLELGDSALYFCASSSGQSYEQYFGPGTRLTVT.

V usage is TRBV18 and J usage is TRBJ2-3; TRBD1 is a possible D gene (7 bases). The V end was cut by 2 bases, the J end by 2 bases, with 20 bases between. The CDR3 totals 18 residues. Per the germline V gene, CDR1 is KGHSH and CDR2 is LQKENI. The CDR3 DNA is TGTGCCAGCTCACCAAAAGACACAGGGGAGGTCTACACAGATACGCAGTATTTT. It yields the protein CASSPKDTGEVYTDTQYF.

This chain joins TRBV6-2 or TRBV6-3 and TRBJ1-6; D not certain. V was clipped by 2 bases and J by 8 bases, with 13 bases between them. CDR3 length: 15 amino acids. The germline V gene encodes CDR1 MNHEY and CDR2 SVGEGT. The CDR3 nucleotides are TGTGCCAGCAGTTACCGGGAGGCTGACTATTCACCCCTCCACTTT. Its protein product is CASSYREADYSPLHF.

V and J are TRBV19 and TRBJ2-1; D perhaps matches TRBD1 (5 bases). V was shortened by 5 bases and J by 5 bases, with 16 bases between the two germline ends. Germline V gene data show CDR1 as LNHDA and CDR2 as SQIVND (reference sequence). The CDR3 is 15 residues long. The CDR3 loop is CASSPSQGQHNEQFF. Here the CDR3 DNA reads TGTGCCAGTAGTCCATCTCAGGGCCAGCACAATGAGCAGTTCTTC.

The chain recombines TRBV7-9 with TRBJ2-5; D may be TRBD2 (7 bases). This CDR3 spans 16 amino acids. V lost 8 bases and J lost 5, with 24 bases in between. CDR1 and CDR2 from the germline V gene are SEHNR and FQNEAQ (reference sequence). CDR3 nucleotides: TGTGCCAGCGCACAACCCAAGGGGGGGCTTGAGGAGACCCAGTACTTC. Encoded protein: CASAQPKGGLEETQYF. The full variable domain, completed using reference TRBV7-9 and TRBJ2-5, is DTGVSQNPRHKITKRGQNVTFRCDPISEHNRLYWYRQTLGQGPEFLTYFQNEAQLEKSRLLSDRFSAERPKGSFSTLEIQRTEQGDSAMYLCASAQPKGGLEETQYFGPGTRLLVL.

This clone showed up just a few times. V and J are TRBV11-3 and TRBJ1-5; TRBD1 matches 8 bases. The length of the CDR3 is 16 residues. Trimming cost V 5 bases and J 4 bases; bases outside gene matches: 10. Germline lookup yields CDR1 SGHNT and CDR2 YENEEA. The CDR3 is CASSQPGQGRNQPQHF. The CDR3 bases are TGTGCCAGCAGCCAACCAGGACAGGGAAGAAATCAGCCCCAGCATTTT.

V and J are TRBV5-4 and TRBJ1-1; tentative D call: TRBD1 (5 bases). Between the trimmed V and J ends, which lost 3 bases and 1 base, there was a span of 13 bases. Germline CDR1 reads SGHNT; CDR2 reads YYREEE (reference sequence). This CDR3 region has 15 residues. The CDR3 loop reads CASSSPRGENTEAFF. The CDR3 DNA reads TGTGCCAGCAGCTCCCCCCGGGGGGAGAACACTGAAGCTTTCTTT.

V and J are TRBV14 and TRBJ2-1; 12 positions match TRBD2. The CDR3 spans 19 residues. The ends lost 1 base at V and 2 bases at J; junction bases unmatched: 9. Germline-derived CDR1 and CDR2 are SGHDN and FVKESK. The CDR3 loop is CASSQGFASGGAPYNEQFF. The CDR3 DNA follows: TGTGCCAGCAGCCAAGGTTTTGCTAGCGGGGGGGCCCCCTACAATGAGCAGTTCTTC.

This chain links TRBV13 with TRBJ1-1; 7 bases map to TRBD1. The CDR3 extends over 13 amino acids. V trimming: 5 bases; J trimming: 4 bases; junction bases outside the gene matches: 4. The germline V gene has CDR1 PRHDT and CDR2 FYEKMQ (reference sequence). The CDR3 spells CASSRRGSTEAFF. The CDR3 nucleotides are TGTGCCAGCAGCCGCAGGGGGAGCACTGAAGCTTTCTTT.

The CDR3 is CASSITRNTEAFF. The CDR3 DNA follows: TGTGCCAGTAGTATAACGAGGAACACTGAAGCTTTCTTT. The chain is built from TRBV19 and TRBJ1-1; D is unclear. Looked up from germline, CDR1 is LNHDA and CDR2 is SQIVND (reference sequence). V was pared by 2 bases and J by 1 base, with 5 bases between. This CDR3 region has 13 residues.

The chain carries TRBV5-6 and TRBJ2-7; a weak D match, TRBD1 (6 bases). This CDR3 is built from 12 residues. The germline V gene encodes CDR1 SGHDT and CDR2 YYEEEE. V shed 3 bases and J shed 4 bases, with 8 bases lying between them. The CDR3 DNA reads TGTGCCAGCAGCTCCACAGGGTACGAGCAGTACTTC. Translating it yields CASSSTGYEQYF. Based on the CDR3 plus reference TRBV5-6 and TRBJ2-7, the full variable domain is DAGVTQSPTHLIKTRGQQVTLRCSPKSGHDTVSWYQQALGQGPQFIFQYYEEEERQRGNFPDRFSGHQFPNYSSELNVNALLLGDSALYLCASSSTGYEQYFGPGTRLTVT.

The rearrangement links TRBV27 to TRBJ2-7; 7 bases map to TRBD1. Looked up from germline, CDR1 is MNHEY and CDR2 is SMNVEV (reference sequence). The V and J ends lost 8 bases and 3 bases, in that order; junction bases with no gene match: 7. The CDR3 has 13 amino acids. For the CDR3, the DNA is TGTGCCAGCGGGAAGACAGGGAGCTACGAGCAGTACTTC. It translates to CASGKTGSYEQYF.

Comments on this clone: The same CDR3 is also encoded by other DNA sequences in this sample. This chain uses TRBV5-1 with TRBJ2-7; 7 positions agree with TRBD1. The germline V gene has CDR1 SGHRS and CDR2 YFSETQ. The CDR3 sequence is 15 residues long. The J segment lost 0 bases and the V segment lost 0 bases, leaving 3 bases of the junction unmatched. The CDR3 here is CASSLEGQLSYEQYF. The CDR3 DNA sequence: TGCGCCAGCAGCTTGGAGGGACAGCTCTCCTACGAGCAGTACTTC.

V gene TRBV27 combines with J gene TRBJ1-5; D unresolved. Germline V gene data show CDR1 as MNHEY and CDR2 as SMNVEV (reference sequence). The CDR3 is 13 amino acids. Trimming took off 5 bases at V and 5 bases at J, with 10 bases between the two ends. CDR3 sequence (DNA): TGTGCCAGCAGTCGAGACTGGGATCAGCCCCAGCATTTT. This sequence encodes CASSRDWDQPQHF.

The chain employs TRBV21-1 and TRBJ1-5; TRBD1 reflects the table's D call only, with no check against the DNA. TRBV21-1 is deemed a pseudogene. The CDR3 sequence is 15 residues long. CDR3 region: CASSRQGARNQPQHF. CDR3 nucleotides: TGTGCCAGCAGCAGACAGGGGGCGCGGAATCAGCCCCAGCATTTT.